The next 29 T cell receptor beta chains were all read from a single sample in a study of T cell responses to AZD1222 COVID-19 vaccine. Profiled with immunoSEQ multiplex PCR; TCRdb holds only in-frame clones, not every one. Among around 79,000 clones listed, 87% were seen once. The sequences come from peripheral blood, collected on day 0 of AZD1222 vaccination. These receptors all come from an adult in good health.

This clone was seen a single time. The V call is TRBV18, the J call TRBJ2-2; a weak D match, TRBD1 (5 bases). Trimming removed 6 bases at V and 2 bases at J, with 13 bases between. The germline gives CDR1 KGHSH, CDR2 LQKENI. This CDR3 contains 15 residues. CDR3 sequence: CASSLRATNTGELFF. CDR3 DNA sequence: TGTGCCAGCTCCCTCAGGGCCACAAACACCGGGGAGCTGTTTTTT.

In this sample, this clone turned up once. The chain uses TRBV13 and TRBJ1-1; tentative D call: TRBD1 (6 bases). The CDR3 is made up of 14 amino acids. Germline V lookup: CDR1 PRHDT, CDR2 FYEKMQ (reference sequence). V was shortened by 5 bases and J by 0 bases, with 10 bases between the two germline ends. CDR3 bases: TGTGCCAGCAGCATGGACAGAATGAACACTGAAGCTTTCTTT. It encodes CASSMDRMNTEAFF.

The J gene is TRBJ1-5, the V gene TRBV30; maybe TRBD1 (6 bases). CDR1 is GTSNPN and CDR2 is SVGIG in the germline V gene (reference sequence). V dropped 1 base and J dropped 5 bases, with 15 bases sitting between them. This CDR3 contains 15 residues. The CDR3 is CAWSARAGADQPQHF. DNA for the CDR3: TGTGCCTGGAGTGCGCGGGCAGGGGCGGATCAGCCCCAGCATTTT.

The rearrangement uses TRBV11-3 and TRBJ2-2, with D uncertain. Germline-derived CDR1 and CDR2 are SGHNT and YENEEA. CDR3 length equals 12 residues. The germline V and J ends were trimmed by 3 bases and 7 bases, with 6 bases remaining between them. The chain's CDR3 is CASSFKSGELFF. Written as DNA, the CDR3 is TGTGCCAGCAGCTTCAAGAGCGGGGAGCTGTTTTTT. Combining the CDR3 with reference TRBV11-3 and TRBJ2-2 gives the whole variable domain EAGVVQSPRYKIIEKKQPVAFWCNPISGHNTLYWYLQNLGQGPELLIRYENEEAVDDSQLPKDRFSAERLKGVDSTLKIQPAELGDSAVYLCASSFKSGELFFGEGSRLTVL.

The V call is TRBV18, the J call TRBJ2-7; 10 positions match TRBD1. CDR3 length: 15 amino acids. Germline V lookup: CDR1 KGHSH, CDR2 LQKENI. The ends lost 6 bases at V and 3 bases at J; junction bases unmatched: 8. The CDR3 reads CASSPRQGASYEQYF. The CDR3 bases are TGTGCCAGCTCCCCAAGACAGGGGGCAAGCTACGAGCAGTACTTC.

This sequence joins TRBV7-2 and TRBJ1-4; D unresolved. The ends were cut back, 5 bases at V and 0 bases at J, with 13 bases in the middle. Germline CDR1 is SGHTA and CDR2 is FQGNSA. There are 16 residues in the CDR3. The DNA of the CDR3 is TGTGCCAGCAGCCCATCTACGGGTGCAACTAATGAAAAACTGTTTTTT. This gives the protein CASSPSTGATNEKLFF.

The genes are TRBV18 and TRBJ2-7, with 7 bases lining up with TRBD1. With V trimmed by 2 bases and J by 7 bases, 5 bases remained unmatched. In germline, CDR1 is KGHSH, CDR2 LQKENI. The length of the CDR3 is 13 residues. The CDR3 region is CASSPSMDREQYF. CDR3 bases: TGTGCCAGCTCACCATCTATGGACAGGGAGCAGTACTTC.

CDR3 bases: TGTGCCAGCAGCGCAACCCCGGGACTAGCGGGGACCGGGGAGCTGTTTTTT. Protein: CASSATPGLAGTGELFF. The chain employs TRBV7-3 and TRBJ2-2, with 13 bases that match TRBD2. The junction had 8 bases not matched to a gene; V was cut back by 5 bases and J by 5 bases. The CDR3 length is 17 residues. Germline lookup yields CDR1 SGHTA and CDR2 FQGTGA.

There are a few counts of this clone. The chain joins TRBV7-9 to TRBJ1-6; D is unresolved. Germline V gene data show CDR1 as SEHNR and CDR2 as FQNEAQ (reference sequence). The V and J ends lost 5 bases and 10 bases respectively, with 9 bases between them. This CDR3 has 12 residues. CDR3 sequence reads: CASSAEVSPLHF. CDR3 DNA: TGTGCCAGCAGCGCAGAAGTCTCACCCCTCCACTTT.

V is TRBV18 and J is TRBJ2-7; D uncertain. This CDR3 spans 13 amino acids. Germline V gene lookup returns CDR1 KGHSH and CDR2 LQKENI. V gave up 1 base and J gave up 7 bases, with 11 bases separating them. The chain's CDR3 is CASSPQSGGEQYF. CDR3 coding DNA: TGTGCCAGCTCACCACAATCTGGTGGGGAGCAGTACTTC. Full variable domain (outside the CDR3, taken from reference TRBV18 and TRBJ2-7): NAGVMQNPRHLVRRRGQEARLRCSPMKGHSHVYWYRQLPEEGLKFMVYLQKENIIDESGMPKERFSAEFPKEGPSILRIQQVVRGDSAAYFCASSPQSGGEQYFGPGTRLTVT.

The chain carries TRBV29-1 and TRBJ1-2; 9 bases line up with TRBD1. The junction had 14 bases not matched to a gene; V was cut back by 5 bases and J by 4 bases. Germline-derived CDR1 and CDR2 are SQVTM and ANQGSEA. There are 16 residues in the CDR3. DNA for the CDR3: TGCAGCGTTCAACCTCGCCCGGGACAGGGTCCCTATGGCTACACCTTC. It encodes CSVQPRPGQGPYGYTF.

The chain carries TRBV28 and TRBJ1-5, with no clear D. This CDR3 is 12 amino acids long. The ends were cut back, 3 bases at V and 9 bases at J, with 9 bases in the middle. Germline V gene data show CDR1 as MDHEN and CDR2 as SYDVKM. CDR3 loop: CASSFGTLPQHF. CDR3 DNA sequence: TGTGCCAGCAGTTTTGGAACTCTGCCCCAGCATTTT.

The CDR3 region has the DNA TGTGCCTGGAGCCGGGACAGGTACGAGCAGTACTTC. Translation: CAWSRDRYEQYF. The J gene is TRBJ2-7, the V gene TRBV30; 8 nucleotides agree with TRBD1. The germline V gene encodes CDR1 GTSNPN and CDR2 SVGIG (reference sequence). With V trimmed by 3 bases and J by 4 bases, 2 bases remained unmatched. The CDR3 runs to 12 residues. The complete variable domain, with remaining parts taken from reference TRBV30 and TRBJ2-7, reads SQTIHQWPATLVQPVGSPLSLECTVEGTSNPNLYWYRQAAGRGLQLLFYSVGIGQISSEVPQNLSASRPQDRQFILSSKKLLLSDSGFYLCAWSRDRYEQYFGPGTRLTVT.

The chain uses TRBV11-3 and TRBJ2-3; 8 positions match TRBD2. The V and J ends lost 1 base and 6 bases, in that order; junction bases with no gene match: 6. The CDR3 covers 15 residues. Germline CDR1 and CDR2: SGHNT and YENEEA. CDR3 region: CASSLGVAGPDTQYF. CDR3 in DNA: TGTGCCAGCAGCTTAGGGGTAGCGGGGCCGGATACGCAGTATTTT.

This chain uses TRBV2 with TRBJ1-5; no firm D call. The V gene lost 4 bases and the J gene lost 3 bases, with 16 bases spanning the gap. Germline CDR1 reads SNHLY; CDR2 reads FYNNEI. The CDR3 length is 16 residues. This CDR3 reads CASSASVGQLNQPQHF. CDR3 nucleotides: TGTGCCAGCAGTGCCAGCGTTGGGCAACTCAATCAGCCCCAGCATTTT. The full variable domain, completed using reference TRBV2 and TRBJ1-5, is EPEVTQTPSHQVTQMGQEVILRCVPISNHLYFYWYRQILGQKVEFLVSFYNNEISEKSEIFDDQFSVERPDGSNFTLKIRSTKLEDSAMYFCASSASVGQLNQPQHFGDGTRLSIL.

J is TRBJ2-2 and V is TRBV18; weak D call: TRBD1 (6 bases). Trimming removed 0 bases from V and 0 bases from J, with 8 bases in between. Looked up from germline, CDR1 is KGHSH and CDR2 is LQKENI. This CDR3 contains 16 residues. The CDR3 DNA follows: TGTGCCAGCTCACCACCGAGACAGGCGAACACCGGGGAGCTGTTTTTT. This gives the protein CASSPPRQANTGELFF.

The chain uses TRBV10-3 and TRBJ1-5; 8 bases are a match to TRBD1. Germline V gene sequence: CDR1 ENHRY, CDR2 SYGVKD. Germline trimming cut 6 bases from V and 5 bases from J; bases unmatched to any gene: 9. CDR3 length equals 15 residues. The CDR3 is CAISSAGGLYQPQHF. Here the CDR3 DNA reads TGTGCCATCAGCTCAGCAGGGGGCCTCTATCAGCCCCAGCATTTT.

This clone has only a few counts. This chain uses TRBV28 with TRBJ1-1; D uncertain. This CDR3 has 11 residues. Trimming removed 7 bases at V and 1 base at J, with 4 bases between. Germline CDR1 reads MDHEN; CDR2 reads SYDVKM. The DNA of the CDR3 is TGTGCCAGCATAAAGAACACTGAAGCTTTCTTT. This gives the protein CASIKNTEAFF.

This sequence joins TRBV19 and TRBJ1-4; 9 bases are shared with TRBD1. CDR1 and CDR2 from the germline V gene are LNHDA and SQIVND (reference sequence). The V gene end was trimmed by 4 bases and the J gene end by 6 bases; junction bases not matched to a gene: 6. CDR3 size: 15 residues. This chain's CDR3 is CASSTQGARYEKLFF. The CDR3 DNA reads TGTGCCAGTAGTACACAGGGGGCAAGATATGAAAAACTGTTTTTT.

V is TRBV6-4 and J is TRBJ2-2, with TRBD2 as a possible D gene (6 bases). The CDR3 runs 14 residues. CDR1 is MRHNA, CDR2 SNTAGT, per germline. The V gene lost 5 bases and the J gene lost 4 bases, with 11 bases spanning the gap. The CDR3 sequence is CASSSLGGTGELFF. For the CDR3, the DNA is TGTGCCAGCAGTAGTCTCGGGGGCACCGGGGAGCTGTTTTTT.

The chain joins TRBV5-6 to TRBJ1-1; 10 bases match TRBD1. V was clipped by 4 bases and J by 5 bases; unmatched bases: 2. This CDR3 comprises 13 residues. Per the germline V gene, CDR1 is SGHDT and CDR2 is YYEEEE. CDR3 amino acids: CASSRDRGTEAFF. In DNA, the CDR3 is TGTGCCAGCAGCCGGGACAGGGGAACTGAAGCTTTCTTT.

J is TRBJ2-2 and V is TRBV3-1 (or the pseudogene TRBV3-2); TRBD2 matches at 8 bases. J was trimmed by 6 bases and V by 4 bases; bases with no gene match: 10. The germline V gene has CDR1 LGHDT and CDR2 YNNKEL (reference sequence). The CDR3 runs 16 residues. CDR3 sequence: CASSPFGRAVSGELFF. As DNA, the CDR3 is TGTGCCAGCAGCCCTTTCGGGAGGGCCGTCTCCGGGGAGCTGTTTTTT.

The rearrangement uses TRBV7-2 and TRBJ1-3; D remains unclear. Germline loops: CDR1 SGHTA, CDR2 FQGNSA. The ends were cut back, 7 bases at V and 0 bases at J, with 4 bases in the middle. The CDR3 runs 12 residues. The CDR3 spells CASKGSGNTIYF. CDR3 sequence (DNA): TGTGCCAGCAAAGGCTCTGGAAACACCATATATTTT.

The chain has TRBV7-8 and TRBJ1-1; D is possibly TRBD1 (5 bases). V was cut by 7 bases and J by 3 bases, with 12 bases left in between. Germline CDR1 SGHVS, CDR2 FQNEAQ. This CDR3 is 13 amino acids long. The CDR3 region has the DNA TGTGCCAGCATCCGCAGGGTTGACACTGAAGCTTTCTTT. Amino acid sequence: CASIRRVDTEAFF.

About this clone: At one boundary the junction diverges from the germline segment, which might be a read error. This chain connects TRBV9 to TRBJ1-3; maybe TRBD1 (6 bases). Per germline, CDR1 SGDLS and CDR2 YYNGEE. The CDR3 totals 14 residues. CDR3: CASSADSPGNTIYF. The CDR3 DNA is TGTGCCAGCAGCGCGGACAGCCCTGGGAACACCATATATTTT.

The genes are TRBV11-2 and TRBJ2-3; 7 nucleotides agree with TRBD2. This CDR3 has 14 residues. The V and J ends lost 4 bases and 6 bases, in that order; junction bases with no gene match: 7. The germline CDR1 and CDR2 sequences are SGHAT and FQNNGV. CDR3 protein: CASSSGIGGDTQYF. Written as DNA, the CDR3 is TGTGCCAGCAGCTCAGGGATCGGGGGGGATACGCAGTATTTT.

The chain couples TRBV9 to TRBJ2-1; D gene uncertain. The CDR3 has 16 residues. Germline V gene sequence: CDR1 SGDLS, CDR2 YYNGEE. V lost 0 bases, J lost 0 bases, and 10 bases lay in between. CDR3 DNA: TGTGCCAGCAGCGTAGCGGCCCTCTTCTCCTACAATGAGCAGTTCTTC. Translation gives CASSVAALFSYNEQFF.

The chain joins TRBV15 to TRBJ1-1; D call uncertain. The germline V gene has CDR1 LNHNV and CDR2 YYDKDF (reference sequence). The ends were cut back, 2 bases at V and 0 bases at J, with 10 bases in the middle. The CDR3 is 15 residues long. The DNA of the CDR3 is TGTGCCACCAGCAGAAGAGGCGGGATGAACACTGAAGCTTTCTTT. Residues: CATSRRGGMNTEAFF.

This chain connects TRBV19 to TRBJ1-2; no definite D call. In germline, CDR1 is LNHDA, CDR2 SQIVND (reference sequence). This CDR3 is built from 13 residues. V lost 5 bases and J 7 bases, leaving 14 bases between the germline ends. The CDR3 coding sequence is TGTGCCAGTAGTGTCGGCCCCCTGGGTGGCTACACCTTC. Residues: CASSVGPLGGYTF.